One sample yielded the 18 T cell receptor beta chains listed below, sequenced in a study of blood T cells in healthy people across ages. Primers used in a second PCR of about 7 to 12 cycles were a sample-barcoded 5' primer and a J-beta primer mix. TCRdb itself ran the 5' RACE reads through MiXCR, one entry per CDR3 protein. This sample carries 1.5 million to 2 million distinct CDR3 sequences, just under 50% of them seen once, and the ten largest clones take roughly 2%. The source material was blood. These receptors were taken from a middle-aged woman in good health.

The chain recombines TRBV25-1 with TRBJ1-1; no firm D call. The V gene lost 0 bases and the J gene lost 2 bases, with 4 bases spanning the gap. The germline CDR1 and CDR2 sequences are MGHDK and SYGVNS. The CDR3 is 13 amino acids. CDR3: CASSEYINTEAFF. The CDR3 DNA reads as TGTGCCAGCAGTGAATACATAAACACTGAAGCTTTCTTT.

The CDR3 coding sequence is TGTGCCAGCAGTCCCTTATACAGGGACCAAGAGACCCAGTACTTC. It specifies CASSPLYRDQETQYF. This chain links TRBV27 with TRBJ2-5; tentative D call: TRBD1 (6 bases). CDR1 is MNHEY, CDR2 SMNVEV, per germline (reference sequence). V lost 5 bases and J 0 bases, leaving 13 bases between the germline ends. This CDR3 is built from 15 residues.

The rearrangement links TRBV12-3 or TRBV12-4 to TRBJ2-3, with no clear D. The CDR3 is 14 residues long. Trimming left V 8 bases short and J 3 bases short, with 15 bases between. CDR3 amino acids: CASRPRVRTDTQYF. CDR3 DNA sequence: TGTGCCAGCCGCCCTCGAGTGAGAACAGATACGCAGTATTTT.

In regard to this clonotype: A much larger clone sits a single nucleotide away, making a read error possible. The chain recombines TRBV12-3 or TRBV12-4 with TRBJ2-1, with D tentatively TRBD1 or TRBD2 (5 bases each). The CDR3 totals 13 residues. The CDR3 DNA reads as TGTGCCAGCAGTCCGACAGACTACAATGGGCAGTTCTTC. It codes for CASSPTDYNGQFF.

For this clonotype: Being one base from a much bigger clone, this may be a read error. The chain uses TRBV20-1 and TRBJ2-5; the D is unclear. The DNA end is a closer match to TRBJ2-1, so the J assignment may be wrong. The CDR3 contains 14 residues. In germline, CDR1 is DFQATT, CDR2 SNEGSKA (reference sequence). CDR3 protein: CSAGVLGLQETQFF. CDR3 bases: TGCAGTGCAGGAGTCCTAGGGCTTCAAGAGACCCAGTTCTTC.

The chain recombines TRBV2 with TRBJ2-1; 7 bases line up with TRBD1. The CDR3 covers 17 residues. CDR1 and CDR2 from the germline V gene are SNHLY and FYNNEI. J lost 0 bases, V lost 6 bases, and 11 bases had no gene match. CDR3 amino acids: CASSKRGGQGSYNEQFF. The DNA for the CDR3 is TGTGCCAGCAGCAAAAGAGGGGGCCAGGGCTCCTACAATGAGCAGTTCTTC.

This rearrangement joins TRBV20-1 to TRBJ1-5; 8 positions match TRBD1. Germline values: CDR1 DFQATT, CDR2 SNEGSKA (reference sequence). V shed 5 bases and J 0 bases; nucleotides not matched to a gene: 6. This CDR3 comprises 15 residues. The CDR3 DNA is TGCAGTGCTTTCCGGACAGGGTATAGCAATCAGCCCCAGCATTTT. Translated: CSAFRTGYSNQPQHF.

This chain joins TRBV9 and TRBJ2-3; D gene unclear. In germline, CDR1 is SGDLS, CDR2 YYNGEE. V lost 3 bases and J 7 bases, leaving 9 bases between the germline ends. CDR3 size: 12 residues. The CDR3 protein is CASSAWTHTQYF. The CDR3 coding sequence is TGTGCCAGCAGCGCGTGGACGCATACGCAGTATTTT.

The chain combines TRBV7-8 with TRBJ2-3; a possible D gene is TRBD2 (6 bases). The CDR3 is 18 residues long. Germline loops: CDR1 SGHVS, CDR2 FQNEAQ. Trimming shortened V by 5 bases and J by 0 bases, and 21 bases separated the two germline ends. CDR3 protein: CASSLLRDSFSSTDTQYF. In nucleotides, the CDR3 is TGTGCCAGCAGCCTACTACGGGACTCATTTTCTAGCACAGATACGCAGTATTTT.

This clonotype came up once. The rearrangement joins TRBV21-1 to TRBJ1-5. TRBV21-1 is described as a pseudogene. The CDR3 is 15 residues long. This chain's CDR3 is CASSKFRQVRQPQHF. CDR3 nucleotide sequence: TGTGCCAGCAGCAAATTTAGGCAGGTACGGCAGCCCCAGCATTTT.

V usage is TRBV24-1 and J usage is TRBJ2-7; D ambiguous. This CDR3 spans 13 amino acids. Trimming shortened V by 6 bases and J by 1 base, and 9 bases separated the two germline ends. CDR1 KGHDR and CDR2 SFDVKD come from the germline V gene. The CDR3 bases are TGTGCCACCAGTTCCCCAGGTTCCTACGAGCAGTACTTC. Protein: CATSSPGSYEQYF.

This clonotype was counted only a few times. The chain is built from TRBV20-1 and TRBJ2-5, with D tentatively TRBD2 (6 bases). Trimming shortened V by 3 bases and J by 1 base, and 12 bases separated the two germline ends. Germline V CDR1 and CDR2: DFQATT, SNEGSKA (reference sequence). This CDR3 comprises 14 residues. DNA of the CDR3: TGCAGTGCTAGGGGAGGACGGATCCAAGAGACCCAGTACTTC. Translation: CSARGGRIQETQYF.

The chain couples TRBV27 to TRBJ2-3; 10 positions match TRBD2. Germline V gene lookup returns CDR1 MNHEY and CDR2 SMNVEV (reference sequence). This CDR3 contains 17 residues. The V and J ends lost 7 bases and 1 base, in that order; junction bases with no gene match: 11. The CDR3 nucleotides read TGTGCCAGCACTAAATTAGCGGGGGGAGCCCGCACAGATACGCAGTATTTT. Amino acids: CASTKLAGGARTDTQYF.

In this sample, this clonotype turned up a few times. V usage is TRBV20-1 and J usage is TRBJ2-7; D tentatively fits TRBD1 or TRBD2 (5 bases each). The CDR3 consists of 11 residues. Germline CDR1 and CDR2: DFQATT and SNEGSKA (reference sequence). V dropped 5 bases and J dropped 9 bases, with 14 bases sitting between them. This CDR3 reads CSALGPTMQYF. In DNA form, the CDR3 reads TGCAGTGCTCTGGGACCAACGATGCAGTACTTC.

The CDR3 DNA reads as TGTGCCAGCACCAGGACCGGGGCCTCACGGGATACGCAGTATTTT. It specifies CASTRTGASRDTQYF. The chain recombines TRBV27 with TRBJ2-3; the D gene could be TRBD1 or TRBD2 (5 bases each). Germline V lookup: CDR1 MNHEY, CDR2 SMNVEV (reference sequence). The CDR3 consists of 15 residues. Trimming left V 7 bases short and J 6 bases short, with 20 bases between.

The V call is TRBV20-1, the J call TRBJ2-3, with a weak D call TRBD2 (5 bases). V lost 2 bases and J lost 3, with 12 bases in between. CDR1 DFQATT and CDR2 SNEGSKA come from the germline V gene (reference sequence). The CDR3 loop spans 14 amino acids. CDR3 sequence (DNA): TGCAGTGCTAGACTACTAGTTTTTACAGATACGCAGTATTTT. It is translated as CSARLLVFTDTQYF.

This CDR3 reads CASSFLLRQVVVRSTDTQYF. In DNA, the CDR3 is TGTGCCAGCAGTTTTCTGCTTAGGCAGGTTGTCGTACGAAGCACAGATACGCAGTATTTT. The chain is built from TRBV28 and TRBJ2-3, with D uncertain. CDR1 and CDR2 (germline): MDHEN, SYDVKM. The V end was cut by 3 bases, the J end by 0 bases, with 25 bases between. The CDR3 has 20 residues. The full variable domain, in which reference TRBV28 and TRBJ2-3 provide the parts outside the CDR3, is DVKVTQSSRYLVKRTGEKVFLECVQDMDHENMFWYRQDPGLGLRLIYFSYDVKMKEKGDIPEGYSVSREKKERFSLILESASTNQTSMYLCASSFLLRQVVVRSTDTQYFGPGTRLTVL.

This rearrangement joins TRBV7-2 to TRBJ1-6; D is unresolved. CDR1 SGHTA and CDR2 FQGNSA come from the germline V gene. Trimming cost V 6 bases and J 7 bases, with 10 bases left between them. This CDR3 is 13 amino acids long. The DNA for the CDR3 is TGTGCCAGCAGGCGGGTGGACAATTCACCCCTCCACTTT. It yields the protein CASRRVDNSPLHF.